This TCR beta chain appears in the sequencing data of a study of blood T cell repertoires in COVID-19. Sequencing used immunoSEQ multiplex PCR; TCRdb keeps in-frame clones, though not all of them. The sample carries 130,000 to 150,000 clones, just under 85% recorded once. The source material was peripheral blood. This receptor was taken from a middle-aged woman with active or convalescent COVID-19.

The CDR3 nucleotides read TGCGCCAGCAGCTTGGCCGGGCAGGACAATTTTTCTGGCTACACCTTC. Amino acids: CASSLAGQDNFSGYTF. V and J are TRBV5-1 and TRBJ1-2; possible D gene TRBD1, 5 bases. V was shortened by 0 bases and J by 7 bases, with 19 bases between the two germline ends. The CDR3 length is 16 residues. Per the germline V gene, CDR1 is SGHRS and CDR2 is YFSETQ.